These T cell receptor beta chains were read from a single sample in a study of T cell repertoires in cytomegalovirus infection. Via MiXCR, TCRdb re-called the reads, giving one row per CDR3 protein. Of around 740,000 distinct CDR3 sequences listed, roughly a third are singletons. Sequencing was carried out using PBMCs. All receptors come from a human donor in good health (CMV status not recorded). Some clones in this sample may be carry-over from other donors' samples. Both conserved end residues are part of each CDR3.

TRBV25-1 CASSDPVGVGEKLFF
TRBV2 CASGPTTGSRNTEAFF
TRBV12-5 CASGLGRSTQETQYF
TRBV12-3/TRBV12-4 CASSFVGVYTGELFF
TRBV7-2 CASSLGRASGILNEQFF
TRBV5-1 CASSSVSRVNTGELFF
TRBV12-3/TRBV12-4 CASSLGGNAETQYF
TRBV20-1 CSALSGMDYEQYF
TRBV4-1 CASSSLPTALSGNTIYF
TRBV12-3/TRBV12-4 CASSLAGLPDTQYF
TRBV19 CAISIRLAGELFF
TRBV6-2/TRBV6-3 CASSTPGPRYDEQYF
TRBV4-1 CASSQDRGVMFTDTQYF
TRBV6-1 CASRLGTGDSNQPQHF
TRBV10-3 CAISESPLTGGETGELFF
TRBV5-1 CASSLAFTGQGLTNYGYTF
TRBV12-3/TRBV12-4 CASSPRMTPDTQYF
TRBV28 CASRKGGSYEQYF
TRBV7-8 CASSPRDGFSYNEQFF
TRBV7-2 CASSSYRASVGSPLHF
TRBV18 CASSPLNTGELFF
TRBV10-3 CAISQTRDNNEQFF
TRBV28 CASRSVAGVNIQYF
TRBV6-1 CASSPYGPPYGYTF
TRBV4-2 CASSQDLRQGHSPLHF
TRBV7-3 CASSQMGERGGGDTQYF
TRBV2 CASSLTNRADTQYF
TRBV10-3 CAPTRGVDTGELFF
TRBV12-3/TRBV12-4 CASSLVSEAYEQYF
TRBV10-3 CAISESGTGDYTIYF
TRBV7-9 CASSLQGIRTEAFF
TRBV7-6 CASSHGDYNSPLHF
TRBV15 CATRRDRDSYGYTF
TRBV7-2 CASSLVRGQGQETQYF
TRBV19 CASLTGTGFGEAFF
TRBV3-1 CASSQEVLSRQFF
TRBV12-3/TRBV12-4 CASSPITGGWETQYF
TRBV7-9 CASSPGTGYGELCF
TRBV19 CASSIAGKPYEQYF